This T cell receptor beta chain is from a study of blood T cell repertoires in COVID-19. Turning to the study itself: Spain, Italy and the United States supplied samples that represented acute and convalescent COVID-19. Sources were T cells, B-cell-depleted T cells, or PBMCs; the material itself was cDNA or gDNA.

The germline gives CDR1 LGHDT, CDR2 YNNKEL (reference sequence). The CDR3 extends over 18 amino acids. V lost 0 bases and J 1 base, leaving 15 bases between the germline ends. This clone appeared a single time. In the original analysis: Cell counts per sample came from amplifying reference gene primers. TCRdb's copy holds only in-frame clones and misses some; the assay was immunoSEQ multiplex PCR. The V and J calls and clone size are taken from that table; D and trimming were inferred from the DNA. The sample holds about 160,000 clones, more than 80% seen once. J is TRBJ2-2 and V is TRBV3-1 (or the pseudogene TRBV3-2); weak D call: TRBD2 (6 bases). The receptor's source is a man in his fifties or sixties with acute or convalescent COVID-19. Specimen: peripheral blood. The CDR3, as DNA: TGTGCCAGCAGCCAAGAGGCTAGACTAGTGAAGAACACCGGGGAGCTGTTTTTT. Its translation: CASSQEARLVKNTGELFF.